One and the same sample provided the 29 T cell receptor beta chains below, sequenced in a study of shared clonotypes between healthy human individuals. The repertoire was sequenced with immunoSEQ multiplex PCR; TCRdb's copy has only in-frame clones and lacks some. This sample carries about 2.4 million clones, approximately 93% of them seen once, and the ten largest clones take approximately 0.37%. The specimen sequenced was naive CD4+ T cells from PBMCs. Subset: CD45RA+ positively selected. These receptors all stem from a man in his late teens or twenties in good health. Some clones in this sample may be carry-over from other donors' samples.

The chain links TRBV4-2 to TRBJ2-1, with D unresolved. CDR3 length equals 15 residues. Germline values: CDR1 LGHNA, CDR2 YNFKEQ. V was cut by 0 bases and J by 4 bases, with 10 bases left in between. CDR3 protein: CASSQDHPEYNEQFF. The CDR3 DNA is TGTGCCAGCAGCCAAGATCACCCGGAATACAATGAGCAGTTCTTC.

This chain connects TRBV30 to TRBJ2-1; a weak D match, TRBD1 (5 bases). This CDR3 contains 13 residues. V was trimmed by 3 bases and J by 4 bases, leaving 10 bases between them. Per germline, CDR1 GTSNPN and CDR2 SVGIG (reference sequence). The CDR3 DNA reads TGTGCCTGGAGGGTCGACAGTTACAATGAGCAGTTCTTC. It is translated as CAWRVDSYNEQFF.

The chain employs TRBV5-4 and TRBJ2-5; a possible D gene is TRBD2 (5 bases). This CDR3 is built from 18 residues. V was clipped by 4 bases and J by 2 bases, with 24 bases between them. Germline V CDR1 and CDR2: SGHNT, YYREEE (reference sequence). CDR3 amino acids: CASSDPHRGHLPQETQYF. CDR3 sequence (DNA): TGTGCCAGCAGCGACCCACATCGGGGTCACCTCCCGCAAGAGACCCAGTACTTC.

The gene calls are TRBV28 and TRBJ2-7, with D tentatively TRBD2 (6 bases). The CDR3 spans 12 residues. Per the germline V gene, CDR1 is MDHEN and CDR2 is SYDVKM. Trimming took 2 bases from V and 7 from J, leaving 9 bases between them. CDR3: CASSLTGGEQYF. CDR3 sequence (DNA): TGTGCCAGCAGTTTAACCGGGGGAGAGCAGTACTTC.

The chain recombines TRBV9 with TRBJ2-2; maybe TRBD2 (6 bases). Looked up from germline, CDR1 is SGDLS and CDR2 is YYNGEE. V lost 2 bases and J 0 bases, leaving 11 bases between the germline ends. The CDR3 contains 16 residues. As DNA, the CDR3 is TGTGCCAGCAGCGTTCTCGGGAGCGCGAACACCGGGGAGCTGTTTTTT. It specifies CASSVLGSANTGELFF.

The chain recombines TRBV15 with TRBJ1-1; no definite D call. The CDR3 has 15 residues. V was trimmed by 0 bases and J by 5 bases, leaving 13 bases between them. The germline V gene encodes CDR1 LNHNV and CDR2 YYDKDF (reference sequence). The CDR3 DNA sequence: TGTGCCACCAGCAGAGATAGGATCTCCGGAACTGAAGCTTTCTTT. As protein: CATSRDRISGTEAFF.

The CDR3 bases are TGTGCCAGCAGCCAAGGACTAGCCCAAGAGACCCAGTACTTC. Translation: CASSQGLAQETQYF. V is TRBV6-6 and J is TRBJ2-5; TRBD2 agrees at 8 bases. The germline gives CDR1 MNHNY, CDR2 SVGAGI (reference sequence). CDR3 length: 14 residues. Germline trimming cut 6 bases from V and 1 base from J; bases unmatched to any gene: 4.

The chain has TRBV5-1 and TRBJ2-1, with 13 bases lining up with TRBD2. The trim removed 2 bases at V and 0 bases at J, leaving 5 bases unmatched. The germline CDR1 and CDR2 sequences are SGHRS and YFSETQ. The CDR3 contains 18 residues. CDR3 residues: CASSFTGTSGNSYNEQFF. The CDR3, as DNA: TGCGCCAGCAGCTTTACTGGGACTAGCGGGAACTCCTACAATGAGCAGTTCTTC.

The rearrangement links TRBV7-2 to TRBJ2-7; maybe TRBD2 (5 bases). V shed 5 bases and J shed 4 bases, with 12 bases lying between them. The V gene's germline CDR1 is SGHTA and CDR2 FQGNSA. The CDR3 is 13 amino acids. The CDR3 protein is CASSRPGSYEQYF. The CDR3 DNA follows: TGTGCCAGCAGCCGCCCGGGGAGTTACGAGCAGTACTTC.

The chain uses TRBV6-5 and TRBJ1-4; 7 bases fit TRBD1. The length of the CDR3 is 16 residues. The germline CDR1 and CDR2 sequences are MNHEY and SVGAGI. V shed 4 bases, J shed 7 bases, and the junction held 12 bases outside the gene matches. Here the CDR3 DNA reads TGTGCCAGCAGTTTAAAAGGGGGCGCGGGTGGTGAAAAACTGTTTTTT. Amino acid sequence: CASSLKGGAGGEKLFF.

CDR3 nucleotides: TGTGCCAGCAGCCTACGGTATGAAAAACTGTTTTTT. It codes for CASSLRYEKLFF. V gene TRBV5-8 combines with J gene TRBJ1-4; D remains ambiguous. The CDR3 spans 12 residues. Trimming removed 4 bases at V and 6 bases at J, with 7 bases between. The germline gives CDR1 SGHTS, CDR2 YDEGEE.

V gene TRBV7-2 combines with J gene TRBJ1-2; no clear D. Germline V lookup: CDR1 SGHTA, CDR2 FQGNSA. Trimming cost V 6 bases and J 2 bases, with 13 bases left between them. There are 14 residues in the CDR3. CDR3 sequence reads: CASSADGVNYGYTF. CDR3 in DNA: TGTGCCAGCAGTGCCGATGGGGTGAACTATGGCTACACCTTC.

With regard to this clone: The sample holds other DNA sequences that translate to the same CDR3. V gene TRBV28 combines with J gene TRBJ1-1, with D hard to call. Germline lookup yields CDR1 MDHEN and CDR2 SYDVKM. V lost 9 bases and J lost 5, with 19 bases in between. This CDR3 has 14 residues. The CDR3 region is CASTGYGGGTEAFF. In nucleotides, the CDR3 is TGTGCCAGTACTGGGTACGGCGGCGGAACTGAAGCTTTCTTT.

This clone has more than one count but fewer than ten. Distinct nucleotide sequences in the sample also encode this CDR3. The V and J genes are TRBV30 and TRBJ2-7, with D perhaps TRBD1 (6 bases). V lost 0 bases, J lost 4 bases, and 7 bases lay in between. The CDR3 runs to 12 residues. Germline V gene sequence: CDR1 GTSNPN, CDR2 SVGIG (reference sequence). The CDR3: CAWSVQGYEQYF. CDR3 nucleotides: TGTGCCTGGAGTGTACAGGGTTACGAGCAGTACTTC.

This chain uses TRBV5-1 with TRBJ2-1; 9 bases map to TRBD2. This CDR3 contains 15 residues. Per the germline V gene, CDR1 is SGHRS and CDR2 is YFSETQ. Trimming at V came to 1 base and at J to 9 bases, leaving 8 bases not matched to a gene. CDR3 protein: CASSLSAGGPREQFF. CDR3 DNA: TGCGCCAGCAGCTTGAGTGCGGGAGGGCCGCGTGAGCAGTTCTTC.

The CDR3 reads CASSIRGIGEQYF. CDR3 nucleotide sequence: TGTGCCAGTAGTATTCGGGGGATCGGCGAGCAGTACTTC. This sequence joins TRBV19 and TRBJ2-7; possible D gene TRBD2, 6 bases. There are 13 residues in the CDR3. Germline V gene lookup returns CDR1 LNHDA and CDR2 SQIVND (reference sequence). Deletions cut 3 bases from V and 6 bases from J, with 12 bases between.

This clone was detected only a few times. This rearrangement joins TRBV25-1 to TRBJ1-1; no firm D call. Germline CDR1 and CDR2: MGHDK and SYGVNS. The CDR3 extends over 13 amino acids. Trimming cost V 5 bases and J 4 bases, with 11 bases left between them. CDR3 region: CASSSWAATEAFF. The CDR3 region has the DNA TGTGCCAGCAGTTCATGGGCGGCCACTGAAGCTTTCTTT.

The gene calls are TRBV7-2 and TRBJ1-2; D call uncertain. CDR3 length: 12 amino acids. The V gene lost 1 base and the J gene lost 7 bases, with 7 bases spanning the gap. The germline gives CDR1 SGHTA, CDR2 FQGNSA. The CDR3 sequence is CASSLEWGGYTF. As DNA, the CDR3 is TGTGCCAGCAGCTTAGAATGGGGTGGCTACACCTTC.

This rearrangement joins TRBV9 to TRBJ1-6; unclear D gene. Germline CDR1 SGDLS, CDR2 YYNGEE. The CDR3 spans 12 residues. Deletions cut 3 bases from V and 14 bases from J, with 12 bases between. CDR3: CASSAPGGSLHF. The DNA for the CDR3 is TGTGCCAGCAGCGCCCCGGGTGGGTCCCTCCACTTT. Looking up the rest from reference TRBV9 and TRBJ1-6 gives the full variable domain: DSGVTQTPKHLITATGQRVTLRCSPRSGDLSVYWYQQSLDQGLQFLIQYYNGEERAKGNILERFSAQQFPDLHSELNLSSLELGDSALYFCASSAPGGSLHFGNGTRLTVT.

The V and J genes are TRBV7-2 and TRBJ1-1; no firm D call. Trimming left V 3 bases short and J 4 bases short, with 15 bases between. The CDR3 consists of 15 residues. Germline V gene lookup returns CDR1 SGHTA and CDR2 FQGNSA. CDR3 sequence reads: CASSFLGGLGTEAFF. The CDR3 DNA is TGTGCCAGCAGCTTTTTGGGTGGCCTTGGCACTGAAGCTTTCTTT.

V is TRBV7-9 and J is TRBJ2-7; TRBD2 matches 9 bases. The CDR3 has 14 amino acids. Per germline, CDR1 SEHNR and CDR2 FQNEAQ (reference sequence). The junction had 10 bases not matched to a gene; V was cut back by 6 bases and J by 7 bases. This CDR3 is CASRTSGRSYEQYF. CDR3 DNA: TGTGCCAGCAGAACGAGCGGGAGGTCGTATGAGCAGTACTTC.

This chain uses TRBV7-9 with TRBJ1-4; D is possibly TRBD1 (6 bases). Trimming pared 4 bases from V and 5 bases from J, leaving 14 bases between. CDR3 length: 15 amino acids. From germline, CDR1 is SEHNR and CDR2 FQNEAQ (reference sequence). This chain's CDR3 is CASSSSGVRNEKLFF. The CDR3 DNA follows: TGTGCCAGCAGCTCATCAGGGGTTCGGAATGAAAAACTGTTTTTT.

This sequence joins TRBV2 and TRBJ1-2; D gene unclear. V lost 4 bases to trimming and J lost 0 bases, with 15 bases between them. The V gene's germline CDR1 is SNHLY and CDR2 FYNNEI. CDR3 length: 16 amino acids. DNA of the CDR3: TGTGCCAGCAGTGTTTCCACACCTGGGACTAACTATGGCTACACCTTC. It codes for CASSVSTPGTNYGYTF.

V and J are TRBV5-6 and TRBJ1-6; D not certain. The V gene lost 3 bases and the J gene lost 8 bases, with 6 bases spanning the gap. Germline V gene sequence: CDR1 SGHDT, CDR2 YYEEEE. CDR3 length equals 12 residues. As DNA, the CDR3 is TGTGCCAGCAGCTCACGTCATTCACCCCTCCACTTT. Protein sequence: CASSSRHSPLHF.

The genes are TRBV28 and TRBJ2-7; TRBD1 matches at 9 bases. Germline CDR1 reads MDHEN; CDR2 reads SYDVKM. The CDR3 sequence is 15 residues long. Trimming cost V 3 bases and J 2 bases; bases outside gene matches: 5. CDR3 in amino acids: CASSFPGTGTYEQYF. CDR3 coding DNA: TGTGCCAGCAGTTTCCCCGGGACAGGGACCTACGAGCAGTACTTC.

The chain uses TRBV19 and TRBJ2-7; TRBD1 agrees at 8 bases. This CDR3 is 14 amino acids long. The trim removed 3 bases at V and 1 base at J, leaving 2 bases unmatched. The germline gives CDR1 LNHDA, CDR2 SQIVND (reference sequence). CDR3 in amino acids: CASSMGTGSYEQYF. In DNA form, the CDR3 reads TGTGCCAGTAGTATGGGGACAGGATCCTACGAGCAGTACTTC.

V gene TRBV5-4 combines with J gene TRBJ2-7; TRBD2 aligns across 14 bases. Germline CDR1 SGHNT, CDR2 YYREEE (reference sequence). This CDR3 has 17 amino acids. Trimming took 2 bases from V and 2 from J; bases not matched to a gene: 6. The CDR3 DNA reads TGTGCCAGCAGCTTAAGAGGGGGACTAGCGGGAGCCTACGAGCAGTACTTC. Its protein is CASSLRGGLAGAYEQYF.

The V gene is TRBV19, the J gene TRBJ1-1; perhaps TRBD1 as D (5 bases). V lost 7 bases to trimming and J lost 4 bases, with 13 bases between them. The CDR3 runs to 13 residues. Germline V gives CDR1 LNHDA, CDR2 SQIVND (reference sequence). The CDR3 DNA is TGTGCCAGTATGGTTCTCGGGGGCACTGAAGCTTTCTTT. It translates to CASMVLGGTEAFF.

The chain uses TRBV11-2 and TRBJ2-7; 8 bases line up with TRBD2. This CDR3 has 15 amino acids. Per germline, CDR1 SGHAT and CDR2 FQNNGV. V trimming: 4 bases; J trimming: 3 bases; junction bases outside the gene matches: 8. The CDR3 loop reads CASSSLAGRNYEQYF. The CDR3 nucleotides are TGTGCCAGCAGCTCATTAGCGGGAAGGAACTACGAGCAGTACTTC.